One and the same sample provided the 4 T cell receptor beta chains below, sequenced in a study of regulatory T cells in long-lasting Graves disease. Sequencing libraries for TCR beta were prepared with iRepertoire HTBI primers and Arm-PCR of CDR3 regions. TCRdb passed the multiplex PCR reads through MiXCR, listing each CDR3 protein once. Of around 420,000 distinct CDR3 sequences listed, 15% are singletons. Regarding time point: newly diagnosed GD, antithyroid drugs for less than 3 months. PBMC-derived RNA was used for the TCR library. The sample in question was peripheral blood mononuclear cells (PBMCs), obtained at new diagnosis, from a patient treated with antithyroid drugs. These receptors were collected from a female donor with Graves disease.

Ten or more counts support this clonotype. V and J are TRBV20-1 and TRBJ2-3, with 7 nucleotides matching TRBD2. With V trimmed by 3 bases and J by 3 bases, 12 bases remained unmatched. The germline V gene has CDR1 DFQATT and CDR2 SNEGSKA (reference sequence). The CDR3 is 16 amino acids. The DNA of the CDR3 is TGCAGTGCTAGTAGGGTTGCGGGAGCCCCGACAGATACGCAGTATTTT. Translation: CSASRVAGAPTDTQYF.

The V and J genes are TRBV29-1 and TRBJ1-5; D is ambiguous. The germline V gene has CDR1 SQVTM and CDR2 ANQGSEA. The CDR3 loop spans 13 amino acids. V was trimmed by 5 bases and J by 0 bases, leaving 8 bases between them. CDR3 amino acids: CSVLTDSNQPQHF. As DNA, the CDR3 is TGCAGCGTTCTTACAGATAGCAATCAGCCCCAGCATTTT.

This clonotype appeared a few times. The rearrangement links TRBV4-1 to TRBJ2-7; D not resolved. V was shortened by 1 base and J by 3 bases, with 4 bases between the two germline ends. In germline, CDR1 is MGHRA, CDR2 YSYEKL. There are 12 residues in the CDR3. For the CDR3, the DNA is TGCGCCAGCAGCCAAGTCAACTACGAGCAGTACTTC. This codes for CASSQVNYEQYF.

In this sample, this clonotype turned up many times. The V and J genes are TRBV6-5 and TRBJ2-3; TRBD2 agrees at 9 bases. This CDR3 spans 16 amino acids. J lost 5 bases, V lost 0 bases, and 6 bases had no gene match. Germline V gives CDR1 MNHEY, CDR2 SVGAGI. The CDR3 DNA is TGTGCCAGCAGTTACTCGAAGCGGGGGGTAAAAGATACGCAGTATTTT. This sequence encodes CASSYSKRGVKDTQYF.